The 24 T cell receptor beta chains below were found in one sample sequenced in a study of Ad26.COV2.S vaccination and SARS-CoV-2 variants (dated by TCRdb to about 2021). The label giving this sample's treatment or condition can be read as: 19 received Ad26.COV2.S at low or high dose, single or two shots; about 5 received placebo; per-sample allocation not given. Repertoires of vaccine and placebo recipients were sequenced from samples taken on day 63 after the first injection. Libraries were constructed by the immunoSEQ multiplex PCR assay. The immuneACCESS repertoire file appears here via TCRdb, limited to in-frame rearrangements. These files lack a portion of the clones; in checked studies, under half of the deficit traces to unresolved V genes, and the cause of the others is not known. In this sample the table shows around 320,000 clones, around four fifths of which occur a single time. The ten largest clonotypes hold 2.1% of the sample.

The sample in question was peripheral blood, obtained in a trial of Ad26.COV2.S vaccine versus placebo. These receptors were collected from a person aged 18-65 years who received the Ad26.COV2.S COVID-19 vaccine or a placebo.

The chain carries TRBV4-2 and TRBJ2-7, with D uncertain. The CDR3 is made up of 14 amino acids. The germline V gene has CDR1 LGHNA and CDR2 YNFKEQ. V lost 1 base, J lost 1 base, and 8 bases lay in between. CDR3 in DNA: TGTGCCAGCAGCCAAGGCCAGGAATCCTACGAGCAGTACTTC. The encoded protein is CASSQGQESYEQYF.

The chain links TRBV10-1 to TRBJ1-6, with D perhaps TRBD1 (5 bases). This CDR3 region has 15 residues. Per germline, CDR1 WNHNN and CDR2 SYGVQD (reference sequence). V lost 0 bases and J 9 bases, leaving 12 bases between the germline ends. The CDR3 nucleotides read TGCGCCAGCAGTGAGTCTCCTGGGGGTACTTCACCCCTCCACTTT. Translation: CASSESPGGTSPLHF.

This clone occurred a few times. The rearrangement joins TRBV5-4 to TRBJ1-1, with 8 bases that match TRBD1. Unmatched junction bases numbered 1, after V lost 2 bases and J lost 4 bases. This CDR3 has 13 amino acids. Germline V CDR1 and CDR2: SGHNT, YYREEE (reference sequence). DNA of the CDR3: TGTGCCAGCAGCTTCGACAGGGGCACTGAAGCTTTCTTT. Amino acid sequence: CASSFDRGTEAFF.

The chain couples TRBV27 to TRBJ2-7; 8 bases agree with TRBD1. Germline V gives CDR1 MNHEY, CDR2 SMNVEV (reference sequence). V lost 6 bases, J lost 4 bases, and 17 bases stayed unmatched. This CDR3 has 17 amino acids. The DNA of the CDR3 is TGTGCCAGCAGACCCCTTATAGTCAGGGGGCTAAATTACGAGCAGTACTTC. Its protein product is CASRPLIVRGLNYEQYF.

The chain carries TRBV6-6 and TRBJ1-3; D gene unclear. There are 13 residues in the CDR3. Trimming removed 6 bases at V and 0 bases at J, with 6 bases between. Germline V gene sequence: CDR1 MNHNY, CDR2 SVGAGI (reference sequence). The CDR3 nucleotides read TGTGCCAGCAGGGCTACCTCTGGAAACACCATATATTTT. It codes for CASRATSGNTIYF.

The chain uses TRBV4-1 and TRBJ1-3, with 7 bases fitting TRBD1. V lost 3 bases to trimming and J lost 2 bases; unmatched junction nucleotides: 4. The CDR3 loop spans 15 amino acids. Looked up from germline, CDR1 is MGHRA and CDR2 is YSYEKL. The CDR3 sequence is CASSHTGQAGNTIYF. The CDR3 nucleotides are TGCGCCAGCAGCCACACCGGACAGGCTGGAAACACCATATATTTT.

This clone was counted only a few times. The rearrangement joins TRBV3-1 (or the pseudogene TRBV3-2) to TRBJ2-7; D is undetermined. Germline-derived CDR1 and CDR2 are LGHDT and YNNKEL (reference sequence). The ends were cut back, 1 base at V and 7 bases at J, with 11 bases in the middle. The CDR3 length is 13 residues. The CDR3 spells CASSQGPVREQYF. For the CDR3, the DNA is TGTGCCAGCAGCCAAGGGCCTGTTCGGGAGCAGTACTTC.

This clone was seen only once. The chain is built from TRBV6-1 and TRBJ2-2; 10 positions match TRBD2. Germline V gene sequence: CDR1 MNHNS, CDR2 SASEGT. CDR3 length equals 16 residues. J was trimmed by 5 bases and V by 1 base; bases with no gene match: 4. CDR3 protein: CASSEVAGGGTGELFF. The CDR3 DNA reads TGTGCCAGCAGTGAAGTAGCGGGGGGCGGGACCGGGGAGCTGTTTTTT.

The V gene is TRBV3-1 (or the pseudogene TRBV3-2), the J gene TRBJ2-5; 12 bases are shared with TRBD2. From germline, CDR1 is LGHDT and CDR2 YNNKEL (reference sequence). Unmatched junction bases numbered 12, after V lost 5 bases and J lost 8 bases. The CDR3 length is 16 residues. The CDR3 region is CASSAQLAGGPSTQYF. The CDR3 DNA is TGTGCCAGCAGCGCCCAACTAGCGGGGGGCCCCAGTACCCAGTACTTC.

V gene TRBV7-9 combines with J gene TRBJ2-7; 9 nucleotides match TRBD1. The CDR3 is made up of 15 amino acids. The J segment lost 4 bases and the V segment lost 1 base, leaving 5 bases of the junction unmatched. Germline V lookup: CDR1 SEHNR, CDR2 FQNEAQ (reference sequence). CDR3 nucleotide sequence: TGTGCCAGCAGCTTAGTAGGGACAGGGATATACGAGCAGTACTTC. It codes for CASSLVGTGIYEQYF.

This clone came up a few times. Mismatch with germline at one junction end may stem from a read error. This chain uses TRBV2 with TRBJ1-1; D perhaps matches TRBD1 (5 bases). The V gene's germline CDR1 is SNHLY and CDR2 FYNNEI. The CDR3 is 11 amino acids. The CDR3, as DNA: TGTGCCGGACGTAGGGGCCCTGAGGCTTTCTTT. This translates into CAGRRGPEAFF.

The chain carries TRBV5-7 and TRBJ1-3, with 8 bases that match TRBD1. TRBV5-7 is recorded as an ORF, its role being uncertain. V dropped 5 bases and J dropped 0; count of bases not matched to a gene: 13. The CDR3 runs 18 residues. The CDR3: CASSHGQGRSSSGNTIYF. As DNA, the CDR3 is TGTGCCAGCAGTCACGGACAGGGCCGCTCGAGCTCTGGAAACACCATATATTTT.

CDR3 sequence reads: CASSLIPGPAGRPQYF. DNA for the CDR3: TGTGCCAGCAGCTTAATTCCGGGACCCGCTGGGAGGCCCCAGTACTTC. The chain carries TRBV5-8 and TRBJ2-5; tentatively, D is TRBD2 (6 bases). The germline gives CDR1 SGHTS, CDR2 YDEGEE. V lost 2 bases and J 9 bases, leaving 23 bases between the germline ends. The CDR3 has 16 amino acids.

Notes on this clone: This sample also contains other DNA sequences that code for the same CDR3. The rearrangement links TRBV5-1 to TRBJ2-7, with D perhaps TRBD1 (5 bases). Trimming took 4 bases from V and 4 from J, leaving 9 bases between them. This CDR3 is built from 12 residues. Germline CDR1 reads SGHRS; CDR2 reads YFSETQ. This CDR3 is CASSPQGYEQYF. The DNA for the CDR3 is TGCGCCAGCAGCCCCCAGGGTTACGAGCAGTACTTC.

As for this clone: This sample also contains other DNA sequences that code for the same CDR3. The J gene is TRBJ1-5, the V gene TRBV6-1; D unclear. Deletions cut 1 base from V and 2 bases from J, with 6 bases between. Per germline, CDR1 MNHNS and CDR2 SASEGT. CDR3 size: 14 residues. The CDR3 region has the DNA TGTGCCAGCAGTGAAGGCGGGGGCAATCAGCCCCAGCATTTT. This encodes CASSEGGGNQPQHF.

This clone appeared a single time. V and J are TRBV12-3 or TRBV12-4 and TRBJ1-1; tentatively, D is TRBD1 (5 bases). This CDR3 contains 13 residues. V shed 3 bases and J shed 2 bases, with 7 bases lying between them. CDR3 nucleotides: TGTGCCAGCAGTTTCAGGGAAAACACTGAAGCTTTCTTT. Protein: CASSFRENTEAFF.

This clone is a singleton in its sample. The V call is TRBV4-2, the J call TRBJ1-5; no definite D call. Trimming removed 0 bases at V and 6 bases at J, with 9 bases between. The CDR3 loop spans 14 amino acids. Germline CDR1 and CDR2: LGHNA and YNFKEQ. CDR3 nucleotide sequence: TGTGCCAGCAGCCAAGATAGGAACGGTCAGCCCCAGCATTTT. Its translation is CASSQDRNGQPQHF.

This clone was picked up one time. The chain is built from TRBV9 and TRBJ2-1; D uncertain. CDR3 size: 14 residues. The V end was cut by 4 bases, the J end by 6 bases, with 14 bases between. Per germline, CDR1 SGDLS and CDR2 YYNGEE. DNA for the CDR3: TGTGCCAGCAGCCCTGATGGGCTGGGCAATGAGCAGTTCTTC. Protein: CASSPDGLGNEQFF. The variable domain in full, with the rest retrieved from reference TRBV9 and TRBJ2-1, is DSGVTQTPKHLITATGQRVTLRCSPRSGDLSVYWYQQSLDQGLQFLIQYYNGEERAKGNILERFSAQQFPDLHSELNLSSLELGDSALYFCASSPDGLGNEQFFGPGTRLTVL.

J is TRBJ2-7 and V is TRBV5-1; 7 bases align to TRBD1. Trimming took 3 bases from V and 2 from J; bases not matched to a gene: 11. This CDR3 is built from 16 residues. Germline V CDR1 and CDR2: SGHRS, YFSETQ. In DNA form, the CDR3 reads TGCGCCAGCAGCTACGGGGACAGTCGAAGCCCCTACGAGCAGTACTTC. The encoded protein is CASSYGDSRSPYEQYF.

This sequence joins TRBV28 and TRBJ2-5; D might be TRBD1 (5 bases). The CDR3 loop spans 15 amino acids. Trimming stripped 4 bases from V and 3 bases from J, with 15 bases between. CDR1 and CDR2 from the germline V gene are MDHEN and SYDVKM. The CDR3 DNA reads TGTGCCAGCAGTTCTCTTAAGGGGCTTAAAGAGACCCAGTACTTC. It codes for CASSSLKGLKETQYF.

In nucleotides, the CDR3 is TGTGCCAGTAGTCCGTGGGGGAATAGCAATCAGCCCCAGCATTTT. Residues: CASSPWGNSNQPQHF. The chain couples TRBV19 to TRBJ1-5, with D perhaps matching TRBD1 (5 bases). The germline V gene has CDR1 LNHDA and CDR2 SQIVND (reference sequence). Trimming removed 5 bases at V and 0 bases at J, with 11 bases between. CDR3 length: 15 amino acids.

The V gene is TRBV6-5, the J gene TRBJ1-4; a possible D gene is TRBD1 (5 bases). V dropped 6 bases and J dropped 0 bases, with 11 bases sitting between them. Germline values: CDR1 MNHEY, CDR2 SVGAGI. The CDR3 extends over 15 amino acids. This chain's CDR3 is CASRSQGATNEKLFF. The CDR3, as DNA: TGTGCCAGCAGATCGCAGGGCGCAACTAATGAAAAACTGTTTTTT.

V usage is TRBV7-3 and J usage is TRBJ2-5, with D perhaps TRBD2 (6 bases). Germline loops: CDR1 SGHTA, CDR2 FQGTGA. The CDR3 runs to 14 residues. V was clipped by 5 bases and J by 3 bases, with 13 bases between them. The CDR3 coding sequence is TGTGCCAGCAGCCCGGGACTCCCCAAAGAGACCCAGTACTTC. Translation gives CASSPGLPKETQYF.

This clone came up a few times. The chain is built from TRBV15 and TRBJ2-1, with 10 positions matching TRBD2. Trimming took 2 bases from V and 5 from J; bases not matched to a gene: 9. The CDR3 is 17 amino acids. CDR1 LNHNV and CDR2 YYDKDF come from the germline V gene (reference sequence). The CDR3 reads CATSRPLQRGGNNEQFF. The CDR3 nucleotides read TGTGCCACCAGCAGACCCCTTCAGCGGGGGGGAAACAATGAGCAGTTCTTC.